This TCR beta chain emerged from a study of cytomegalovirus exposure and HLA in healthy donors. Study conclusions and caveats: According to the study, some 160 TCR beta chains were cytomegalovirus-associated. First-cohort TCR clusters were later found to tend to co-occur in the 120 or so validation repertoires. High specificity and sensitivity for cytomegalovirus status were reported for the classifier.

The repertoire was sequenced with immunoSEQ multiplex PCR; TCRdb's copy has only in-frame clones and lacks some. The sample holds roughly 150,000 clones, 85% seen once. On this clone itself: As yet, its antigen is unknown.

Losses at the gene ends were 0 bases for V and 3 bases for J; bases not matched to a gene: 11. CDR3 length: 17 residues. Germline lookup yields CDR1 MGHRA and CDR2 YSYEKL. The source material was PBMCs. This chain uses TRBV4-1 with TRBJ2-7; the match to TRBD1 covers 7 bases. The clonotype originates from a man aged 25 to 40 in good health and CMV-seropositive. In DNA form, the CDR3 reads TGCGCCAGCAGCCAAGAGGCGCTGGGACAGACCTACTACGAGCAGTACTTC. Encoded protein: CASSQEALGQTYYEQYF.